Here is one T cell receptor (beta chain) with its context. What it binds is unknown. MiXCR was run by TCRdb on the 5' RACE reads, yielding one entry per CDR3 protein. The repertoire includes under 300,000 distinct CDR3 sequences, over 12% of them detected once, and about 9% sits in the top ten. This entry is derived from a study of identical twins. Study-level findings and limits: Cross-sectional statistics underpinned the conclusions; the same donors were not followed.

V dropped 4 bases and J dropped 0 bases, with 16 bases sitting between them. This CDR3 comprises 17 residues. Per germline, CDR1 SGHVS and CDR2 FQNEAQ. The rearrangement uses TRBV7-8 and TRBJ2-1; D is uncertain. The clonotype comes from a woman younger than 35 in good health. The sample comprised memory (CD45RO+) T cells sorted from blood. The CDR3 coding sequence is TGTGCCAGCAGCTCCCGTGACGCGGCTAGCTCCTACAATGAGCAGTTCTTC. The encoded protein is CASSSRDAASSYNEQFF.